This T cell receptor (beta chain) was recovered during a study of Graves' ophthalmopathy and Graves' hyperthyroidism. Amplification of TCR beta CDR3 regions used RNA transcripts. In the first round, RT-PCR was carried out with HTBI primers, and a multiplex PCR formed the second round. TCRdb processed the multiplex PCR reads anew with MiXCR; each CDR3 protein has one entry. The data hold approximately 700,000 distinct CDR3 sequences, with under 50% observed a single time. Notes on the study in general: Most expanded clonotypes in thyroid above 0.001 frequency also showed up in blood. With a specificity of just under 75% and a sensitivity of 70.59%, the model predicted ophthalmopathy progression.

Germline V gene sequence: CDR1 DFQATT, CDR2 SNEGSKA (reference sequence). V was pared by 0 bases and J by 11 bases, with 17 bases between. The CDR3 is 14 amino acids. In this sample, this clonotype turned up a few times. Its target is not known. J is TRBJ1-5 and V is TRBV20-1; D uncertain. This clonotype was sampled from an adult man with Graves' ophthalmopathy. The sequenced sample was peripheral blood. The CDR3 DNA follows: TGCAGTGCTAGAGATGGGTCCGACCAAGAGACCCAGCATTTT. Protein: CSARDGSDQETQHF.